These T cell receptor beta chains were read from a single sample in a study of cytomegalovirus exposure and HLA in healthy donors. The table came from immunoSEQ multiplex PCR; TCRdb's copy has only in-frame clones and leaves some out. Of some 110,000 clones listed, 50% to 75% are singletons. The sample comprised PBMCs. Source of these receptors: a woman in her thirties or forties in good health and CMV-seropositive. The CDR3 runs from the conserved cysteine through the conserved F or W. Fields, in order: D gene, V gene, clone size, J gene, CDR3 protein, CDR3 DNA. The D gene is left open where the match is weak. Clone size is shown for a subset of rows, as once, few, many or a class of expanded clone.

d_gene: TRBD1
v_gene: TRBV6-1
abundance: .
j_gene: TRBJ2-7
CDR3aa: CASTGQGNYEQYF
CDR3nt: TGTGCCAGCACGGGACAGGGGAACTACGAGCAGTACTTC

d_gene: .
v_gene: TRBV5-1
abundance: .
j_gene: TRBJ1-4
CDR3aa: CASSLIQNEKLFF
CDR3nt: TGCGCCAGCAGCTTAATACAGAATGAAAAACTGTTTTTT

d_gene: .
v_gene: TRBV18
abundance: .
j_gene: TRBJ1-6
CDR3aa: CASSPRSSYNSPLHF
CDR3nt: TGTGCCAGCTCACCACGGAGCTCCTATAATTCACCCCTCCACTTT

d_gene: .
v_gene: TRBV27
abundance: .
j_gene: TRBJ2-1
CDR3aa: CASGSLGSSYNEQFF
CDR3nt: TGTGCCAGCGGATCCTTGGGGAGCTCCTACAATGAGCAGTTCTTC

d_gene: TRBD2
v_gene: TRBV10-3
abundance: .
j_gene: TRBJ2-2
CDR3aa: CATRLAGGNTGELFF
CDR3nt: TGTGCCACCAGACTAGCGGGAGGGAACACCGGGGAGCTGTTTTTT

d_gene: .
v_gene: TRBV9
abundance: medium-sized
j_gene: TRBJ1-5
CDR3aa: CASSVGGWPGEHQPQHF
CDR3nt: TGTGCCAGCAGCGTAGGAGGGTGGCCAGGGGAGCATCAGCCCCAGCATTTT

d_gene: .
v_gene: TRBV5-6
abundance: .
j_gene: TRBJ2-7
CDR3aa: CASSFLSSNEQYF
CDR3nt: TGTGCCAGCAGCTTCCTCTCTAGCAACGAGCAGTACTTC

d_gene: .
v_gene: TRBV5-1
abundance: few
j_gene: TRBJ2-7
CDR3aa: CASSLAHPSYEQYF
CDR3nt: TGCGCCAGCAGCTTGGCACACCCCTCCTACGAGCAGTACTTC

d_gene: TRBD1
v_gene: TRBV25-1
abundance: .
j_gene: TRBJ1-1
CDR3aa: CASRGTGYAEAFF
CDR3nt: TGTGCCAGCAGGGGGACAGGGTACGCCGAAGCTTTCTTT

d_gene: .
v_gene: TRBV5-5
abundance: .
j_gene: TRBJ1-4
CDR3aa: CASSFSRGITATNEKLFF
CDR3nt: TGTGCCAGCAGCTTTTCCAGGGGAATAACGGCAACTAATGAAAAACTGTTTTTT

d_gene: .
v_gene: TRBV5-6
abundance: .
j_gene: TRBJ2-1
CDR3aa: CASSPWGLLVVIHEQFF
CDR3nt: TGTGCCAGCAGCCCTTGGGGGCTACTAGTTGTCATACATGAGCAGTTCTTC

d_gene: .
v_gene: TRBV27
abundance: .
j_gene: TRBJ2-7
CDR3aa: CASSYGGEQYF
CDR3nt: TGTGCCAGCAGTTACGGTGGCGAGCAGTACTTC

d_gene: .
v_gene: TRBV19
abundance: .
j_gene: TRBJ2-7
CDR3aa: CASSIGGRTHSYEQYF
CDR3nt: TGTGCCAGTAGTATTGGAGGGAGGACTCATTCCTACGAGCAGTACTTC

d_gene: TRBD2
v_gene: TRBV10-2
abundance: .
j_gene: TRBJ2-7
CDR3aa: CASSEGSGKEYF
CDR3nt: TGCGCCAGCAGTGAAGGTAGCGGGAAGGAGTACTTC

d_gene: TRBD1
v_gene: TRBV5-6
abundance: .
j_gene: TRBJ1-1
CDR3aa: CASILQGSRSLRGTEAFF
CDR3nt: TGTGCCAGCATCCTACAGGGGAGCAGATCCTTAAGGGGAACTGAAGCTTTCTTT

d_gene: .
v_gene: TRBV6-1
abundance: .
j_gene: TRBJ2-5
CDR3aa: CASSETGHIQETQYF
CDR3nt: TGTGCCAGCAGTGAAACAGGGCACATTCAAGAGACCCAGTACTTC

d_gene: .
v_gene: TRBV30
abundance: .
j_gene: TRBJ1-1
CDR3aa: CAWSTEQQNTEAFF
CDR3nt: TGTGCCTGGAGTACTGAACAGCAGAACACTGAAGCTTTCTTT

d_gene: TRBD1
v_gene: TRBV5-1
abundance: .
j_gene: TRBJ2-2
CDR3aa: CASSLQGQGVGGELFF
CDR3nt: TGCGCCAGCAGCTTGCAGGGACAGGGGGTCGGCGGGGAGCTGTTTTTT

d_gene: .
v_gene: TRBV9
abundance: .
j_gene: TRBJ1-2
CDR3aa: CASSVETDYGYPF
CDR3nt: TGTGCCAGCAGCGTAGAAACAGACTATGGCTACCCCTTC

d_gene: .
v_gene: TRBV7-2
abundance: .
j_gene: TRBJ2-3
CDR3aa: CASRALWASMTDTQYF
CDR3nt: TGTGCCAGCAGGGCCCTGTGGGCGTCTATGACAGATACGCAGTATTTT

d_gene: .
v_gene: TRBV6-5
abundance: .
j_gene: TRBJ1-1
CDR3aa: CASSAGPLNEAFF
CDR3nt: TGTGCCAGCAGTGCGGGCCCCCTGAATGAAGCTTTCTTT

d_gene: .
v_gene: TRBV7-2
abundance: .
j_gene: TRBJ2-7
CDR3aa: CASSLSPSTREQYF
CDR3nt: TGTGCCAGCAGCCTCAGTCCTAGCACACGCGAGCAGTACTTC

d_gene: .
v_gene: TRBV30
abundance: few
j_gene: TRBJ2-3
CDR3aa: CVAVLTDTQYF
CDR3nt: TGTGTAGCAGTACTCACAGATACGCAGTATTTT

d_gene: .
v_gene: TRBV5-1
abundance: few
j_gene: TRBJ1-6
CDR3aa: CASSPVGRDNSPLHF
CDR3nt: TGCGCCAGCAGCCCGGTTGGCAGGGATAATTCACCCCTCCACTTT

d_gene: .
v_gene: TRBV27
abundance: once
j_gene: TRBJ1-4
CDR3aa: CATRPGGLVWTNEKLFF
CDR3nt: TGTGCCACCCGCCCCGGGGGACTGGTATGGACTAATGAAAAACTGTTTTTT

d_gene: .
v_gene: TRBV30
abundance: .
j_gene: TRBJ1-2
CDR3aa: CAWSPGSYGYTF
CDR3nt: TGTGCCTGGAGTCCCGGGAGCTATGGCTACACCTTC

d_gene: .
v_gene: TRBV27
abundance: .
j_gene: TRBJ1-4
CDR3aa: CASSPPDRRNEKLFF
CDR3nt: TGTGCCAGCAGTCCACCAGACAGGCGTAATGAAAAACTGTTTTTT

d_gene: .
v_gene: TRBV6-1
abundance: .
j_gene: TRBJ1-1
CDR3aa: CASSDAGNTEAFF
CDR3nt: TGTGCCAGCAGTGATGCGGGTAACACTGAAGCTTTCTTT

d_gene: TRBD2
v_gene: TRBV5-6
abundance: .
j_gene: TRBJ2-1
CDR3aa: CASSTLAGVRANEQFF
CDR3nt: TGTGCCAGCAGCACTCTAGCGGGAGTTAGGGCAAATGAGCAGTTCTTC

d_gene: .
v_gene: TRBV18
abundance: .
j_gene: TRBJ2-5
CDR3aa: CASSLLRVDGSETQYF
CDR3nt: TGTGCCAGCTCACTCCTTCGGGTCGACGGGTCGGAGACCCAGTACTTC

d_gene: TRBD2
v_gene: TRBV19
abundance: few
j_gene: TRBJ2-6
CDR3aa: CASSLKLAGVSGANVLTF
CDR3nt: TGTGCCAGTAGCCTCAAACTAGCGGGAGTCTCTGGGGCCAACGTCCTGACTTTC

d_gene: .
v_gene: TRBV5-1
abundance: .
j_gene: TRBJ1-1
CDR3aa: CASSQQVNTEAFF
CDR3nt: TGCGCCAGCAGCCAACAGGTGAACACTGAAGCTTTCTTT

d_gene: .
v_gene: TRBV25-1
abundance: few
j_gene: TRBJ2-3
CDR3aa: CASSDVLPTDTQYF
CDR3nt: TGTGCCAGCAGTGACGTCCTACCCACAGATACGCAGTATTTT

d_gene: TRBD1
v_gene: TRBV19
abundance: .
j_gene: TRBJ2-5
CDR3aa: CASSRQGPEETQYF
CDR3nt: TGTGCCAGTAGTCGACAGGGCCCTGAGGAGACCCAGTACTTC

d_gene: .
v_gene: TRBV19
abundance: .
j_gene: TRBJ1-5
CDR3aa: CASSTGTPSNQPQHF
CDR3nt: TGTGCCAGTAGTACAGGGACACCTAGCAATCAGCCCCAGCATTTT

d_gene: .
v_gene: TRBV5-4
abundance: .
j_gene: TRBJ1-1
CDR3aa: CASSSTGWETEAFF
CDR3nt: TGTGCCAGCAGCTCGACAGGTTGGGAAACTGAAGCTTTCTTT

d_gene: TRBD1
v_gene: TRBV28
abundance: few
j_gene: TRBJ2-1
CDR3aa: CASTHQTGTYNEQFF
CDR3nt: TGTGCCAGCACCCACCAGACAGGGACCTACAATGAGCAGTTCTTC

d_gene: .
v_gene: TRBV7-2
abundance: few
j_gene: TRBJ2-3
CDR3aa: CASSPRAGADTQYF
CDR3nt: TGTGCCAGCAGCCCTCGGGCGGGGGCGGATACGCAGTATTTT

d_gene: TRBD1
v_gene: TRBV6-5
abundance: .
j_gene: TRBJ2-5
CDR3aa: CASGTGTGVETQYF
CDR3nt: TGTGCCAGCGGTACCGGGACAGGGGTAGAGACCCAGTACTTC

d_gene: TRBD1
v_gene: TRBV30
abundance: .
j_gene: TRBJ1-1
CDR3aa: CAWSNQGARPEAFF
CDR3nt: TGTGCCTGGAGTAACCAGGGGGCGCGTCCTGAAGCTTTCTTT

d_gene: TRBD1
v_gene: TRBV6-5
abundance: .
j_gene: TRBJ1-5
CDR3aa: CASSYSRGASNQPQHF
CDR3nt: TGTGCCAGCAGTTACTCCAGGGGGGCAAGCAATCAGCCCCAGCATTTT

d_gene: .
v_gene: TRBV27
abundance: .
j_gene: TRBJ1-2
CDR3aa: CASSFIPPPQTGNYGYTF
CDR3nt: TGTGCCAGCAGTTTTATACCCCCTCCTCAGACAGGAAACTATGGCTACACCTTC

d_gene: TRBD1
v_gene: TRBV5-1
abundance: few
j_gene: TRBJ2-6
CDR3aa: CASSDRVSSGANVLTF
CDR3nt: TGCGCCAGCAGCGACAGGGTCAGCTCTGGGGCCAACGTCCTGACTTTC

d_gene: .
v_gene: TRBV13
abundance: .
j_gene: TRBJ2-7
CDR3aa: CASSALSETSFEQYF
CDR3nt: TGTGCCAGCAGCGCCTTGTCTGAGACATCCTTCGAGCAGTACTTC

d_gene: .
v_gene: TRBV19
abundance: few
j_gene: TRBJ2-5
CDR3aa: CASSLRDTQETQYF
CDR3nt: TGTGCCAGTAGTCTCCGGGACACCCAAGAGACCCAGTACTTC

d_gene: TRBD1
v_gene: TRBV7-3
abundance: few
j_gene: TRBJ1-1
CDR3aa: CASSLTGQGTAFF
CDR3nt: TGTGCCAGCAGCTTAACGGGACAGGGCACGGCTTTCTTT

d_gene: TRBD1
v_gene: TRBV4-1
abundance: .
j_gene: TRBJ2-7
CDR3aa: CASSQDSGGYYEQYF
CDR3nt: TGCGCCAGCAGCCAAGATTCAGGGGGATACTACGAGCAGTACTTC

d_gene: .
v_gene: TRBV5-1
abundance: .
j_gene: TRBJ2-5
CDR3aa: CASFRQVEETQYF
CDR3nt: TGCGCCAGCTTCCGACAGGTTGAAGAGACCCAGTACTTC